What follows are 2 T cell receptor beta chains derived from one specimen sequenced in a study of blood T cell repertoires in COVID-19. Clones were read by immunoSEQ multiplex PCR, and TCRdb kept only the in-frame ones, dropping some. Among over 150,000 clones listed, roughly 80% were seen once. Material: peripheral blood. The source is a woman aged 50 to 60 with acute or convalescent COVID-19.

The V call is TRBV5-6, the J call TRBJ2-3, with TRBD2 as a possible D gene (6 bases). Germline V gene lookup returns CDR1 SGHDT and CDR2 YYEEEE. The V gene lost 3 bases and the J gene lost 1 base, with 9 bases spanning the gap. The CDR3 length is 14 residues. The DNA of the CDR3 is TGTGCCAGCAGCTCGTTAGCGGGCACAGATACGCAGTATTTT. Residues: CASSSLAGTDTQYF.

The chain is built from TRBV19 and TRBJ2-2, with 8 nucleotides matching TRBD1. This CDR3 contains 16 residues. V dropped 0 bases and J dropped 5; count of bases not matched to a gene: 5. CDR1 and CDR2 (germline): LNHDA, SQIVND (reference sequence). Here the CDR3 reads CASSIEGDRLTGELFF. CDR3 coding DNA: TGTGCCAGTAGTATAGAGGGGGACAGGTTGACCGGGGAGCTGTTTTTT.